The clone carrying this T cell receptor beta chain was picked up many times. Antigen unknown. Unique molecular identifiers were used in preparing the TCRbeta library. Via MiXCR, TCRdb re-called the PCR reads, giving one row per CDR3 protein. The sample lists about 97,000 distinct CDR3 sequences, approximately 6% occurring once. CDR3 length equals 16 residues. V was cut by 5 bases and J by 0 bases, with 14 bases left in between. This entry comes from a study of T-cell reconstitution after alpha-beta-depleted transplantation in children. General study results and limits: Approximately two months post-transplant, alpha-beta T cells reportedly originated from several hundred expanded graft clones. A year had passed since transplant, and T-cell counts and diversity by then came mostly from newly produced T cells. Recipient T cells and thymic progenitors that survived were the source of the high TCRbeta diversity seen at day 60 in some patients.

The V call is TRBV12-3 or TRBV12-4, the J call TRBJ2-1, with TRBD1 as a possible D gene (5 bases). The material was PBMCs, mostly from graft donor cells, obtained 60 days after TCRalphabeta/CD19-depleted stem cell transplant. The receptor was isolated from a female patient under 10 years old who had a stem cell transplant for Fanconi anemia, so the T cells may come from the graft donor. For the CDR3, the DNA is TGTGCCAGCAGTAAGTACAGGCCATTCTCCTACAATGAGCAGTTCTTC. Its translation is CASSKYRPFSYNEQFF.